Following are 2 T cell receptor beta chains from one sample sequenced in a study of T-cell reconstitution after alpha-beta-depleted transplantation in children. Construction of the TCRbeta library involved unique molecular identifiers. TCRdb re-called the PCR reads with MiXCR, one entry per CDR3 protein. The repertoire holds hundreds of thousands of distinct CDR3 sequences, with 13% as singletons. The source material was PBMCs, sampled before TCRalphabeta/CD19-depleted stem cell transplant. The source is a girl aged 2 to 9 with congenital amegakaryocytic thrombocytopenia, due to receive a stem cell transplant.

Ten or more counts support this clonotype. V is TRBV12-3 or TRBV12-4 and J is TRBJ2-1; 10 nucleotides align to TRBD2. CDR3 length equals 14 residues. Losses at the gene ends were 6 bases for V and 5 bases for J; bases not matched to a gene: 4. CDR3: CASRWTSGNNEQFF. The DNA for the CDR3 is TGTGCCAGCAGATGGACTAGCGGAAACAATGAGCAGTTCTTC.

CDR3 nucleotides: TGTGCCAGCAGCTTAGGTATTGGGGAGACCCAGTACTTC. Amino acids: CASSLGIGETQYF. This chain links TRBV11-2 with TRBJ2-5; no definite D call. Germline-derived CDR1 and CDR2 are SGHAT and FQNNGV. Trimming removed 1 base at V and 5 bases at J, with 8 bases between. The CDR3 spans 13 residues. The whole variable domain, filled in from reference TRBV11-2 and TRBJ2-5, reads EAGVAQSPRYKIIEKRQSVAFWCNPISGHATLYWYQQILGQGPKLLIQFQNNGVVDDSQLPKDRFSAERLKGVDSTLKIQPAKLEDSAVYLCASSLGIGETQYFGPGTRLLVL.